Listed below are T cell receptor beta chains from one sample, sequenced in a study of Tregs in tolerant kidney transplant recipients. Sequencing was performed with immunoSEQ multiplex PCR; in TCRdb, only in-frame clones are kept and a portion is missing. The sample has 240,000 or so clones, around 81% seen once; the top ten hold 0.55% to 0.65%. Sequenced: CD4+ T cells from blood. Receptors were obtained from a human donor in good health. Both conserved end residues are part of each CDR3. D genes are given only for firm matches. Only part of the rows carry a size: once, few, many, or a class if the clone is expanded.

>TRBD2|TRBV4-1|TRBJ2-7|.
CASRRLAGDSEQYF
TGCGCCAGCAGGCGACTAGCGGGAGACAGCGAGCAGTACTTC
>TRBD1|TRBV5-1|TRBJ1-4|.
CASSPGQRNEKLFF
TGCGCCAGCAGCCCGGGACAGCGAAATGAAAAACTGTTTTTT
>TRBD1|TRBV5-4|TRBJ2-5|.
CASSGRTGQETQYF
TGTGCCAGCAGCGGGCGGACAGGACAAGAGACCCAGTACTTC
>.|TRBV5-1|TRBJ2-1|.
CASSIQPNNEQFF
TGCGCCAGCAGCATACAGCCGAACAATGAGCAGTTCTTC
>.|TRBV11-3|TRBJ1-2|.
CASSWGVRQENYGYTF
TGTGCCAGCAGCTGGGGGGTCCGACAGGAAAACTATGGCTACACCTTC
>TRBD1|TRBV6-5|TRBJ1-1|.
CASKTTGLAFF
TGTGCCAGCAAAACGACAGGGCTGGCTTTCTTT
>TRBD1|TRBV6-1|TRBJ1-5|.
CASRPTGGGQPQHF
TGTGCCAGCAGGCCTACAGGGGGAGGTCAGCCCCAGCATTTT
>.|TRBV9|TRBJ2-1|.
CASSAARAEGYSYNEQFF
TGTGCCAGCAGCGCCGCCCGGGCGGAGGGGTACTCCTACAATGAGCAGTTCTTC
>TRBD2|TRBV15|TRBJ2-5|.
CATQRGGPQETQYF
TGTGCCACCCAGCGGGGGGGGCCCCAAGAGACCCAGTACTTC
>.|TRBV6-1|TRBJ2-2|once
CASRRHENTGELFF
TGTGCCAGCAGGAGACACGAGAACACCGGGGAGCTGTTTTTT